This T cell receptor beta chain was sequenced in a study of blood T cell repertoires in COVID-19 (dated by TCRdb to 2018 to 2020). Describing the broader study: Samples from collaborators originated in the United States, Italy and Spain and spanned both the acute and convalescent phases of COVID-19. The material from the prospective study consisted of cDNA or gDNA derived from T cells, B-cell-depleted T cells, or PBMCs. Subjects who had been exposed to COVID-19, were actively infected with it, or had recovered from it provided the deeply sampled blood TCRbeta repertoires that made up the dataset. A freely available public database, intended as a resource for researchers studying the immune response to SARS-CoV-2, is where the repertoires were released. The samples were drawn from two sources: the first 160 participants of the ongoing ImmuneRACE study, and 1,200 or so subjects contributed by 6 global collaborators. Sample metadata almost always included a de-identified subject ID, COVID-19 status, age in years and sex. HLA class I and class II types, where available, came from metadata supplied by the sample provider rather than from assay-based typing. What the research found in general, with its limitations: The quantity of clinical and demographic metadata differed by source and by participant and was supplied without curation.

On this clone itself: Its antigen specificity is not known. Per-base quality was not reported, and no clone a single base away is much larger than it.

Each collaborating institution followed its own protocols to collect whole blood in K2EDTA tubes. For TCRbeta analysis, collaborators shipped samples in one of three forms: frozen whole blood, isolated PBMCs, or DNA extracted from either of those sample types. TCRbeta CDR3 regions were amplified from genomic DNA by means of the immunoSEQ Assay, a bias-controlled multiplex PCR. Processing in the source paper ran as follows. The number of nucleated cells in each sample was estimated from the amplification of reference gene primers within the assay. To quantify the absolute abundance of each unique TCRbeta CDR3 rearrangement, sequence reads were collapsed and filtered. For each sample, productive Simpson clonality was calculated as the square root of Simpson's diversity index over productive rearrangements. TCRdb took this table from immuneACCESS and kept in-frame rearrangements with V and J called. Such tables lack part of the clones; where checked against another copy, unresolved V genes explain under half of the gap, and the rest is unexplained. V and J calls and clone size are those listed in that table; D and trimming were worked out from the DNA. The sample profile shows 70,000 to 100,000 clones; about 88% of them were found once. The ten largest clones capture about 3% of the sample.

The sample taken for sequencing was peripheral blood. This clonotype was sampled from a woman of 80 years or more with acute or convalescent COVID-19.

Read as DNA, the sequence is TGTGCCAGCAGCTTGGCCCCAGCGAGCCCGATCTCTGGGGCCAACGTCCTGACTTTC. Translated, it gives CASSLAPASPISGANVLTF. The chain is encoded by TRBV5-4 joined to TRBJ2-6; no confident D gene assignment can be made. The CDR3 spans 19 residues, from the cysteine through the phenylalanine. Here the CDR3 DNA is all that survives: 57 bases in frame from base 1. A distance of 16 bases separates the germline ends of V and J, which lose 0 bases and 0 bases respectively. Per the germline V gene (reference sequence), SGHNT is the CDR1 and YYREEE is the CDR2.